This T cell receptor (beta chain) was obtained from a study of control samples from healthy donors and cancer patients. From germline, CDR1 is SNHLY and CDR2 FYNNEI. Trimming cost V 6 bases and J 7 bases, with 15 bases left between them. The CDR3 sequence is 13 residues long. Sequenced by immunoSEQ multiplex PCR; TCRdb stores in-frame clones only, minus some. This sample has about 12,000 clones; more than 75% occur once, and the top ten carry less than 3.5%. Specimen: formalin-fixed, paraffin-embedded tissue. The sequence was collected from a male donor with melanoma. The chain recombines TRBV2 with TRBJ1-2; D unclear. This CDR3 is CASSPTVGSGYTF. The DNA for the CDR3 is TGTGCCAGCAGCCCAACGGTGGGAAGTGGCTACACCTTC. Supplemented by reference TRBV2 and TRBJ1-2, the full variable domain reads EPEVTQTPSHQVTQMGQEVILRCVPISNHLYFYWYRQILGQKVEFLVSFYNNEISEKSEIFDDQFSVERPDGSNFTLKIRSTKLEDSAMYFCASSPTVGSGYTFGSGTRLTVV.